Presented here are 32 T cell receptor beta chains from one specimen sequenced in a study of blood T cell repertoires in COVID-19. TCRdb's table, derived via immunoSEQ multiplex PCR, lists solely in-frame clones and lacks some. The sample records approximately 68,000 clones, roughly 82% being singletons. Sequencing was performed on peripheral blood. Receptors were obtained from a man of 80 years or more with active COVID-19.

V and J are TRBV11-2 and TRBJ2-2; 7 bases match TRBD2. The CDR3 is 16 residues long. Unmatched junction bases numbered 10, after V lost 7 bases and J lost 2 bases. The germline V gene has CDR1 SGHAT and CDR2 FQNNGV. CDR3 loop: CASNLGGLLNTGELFF. CDR3 sequence (DNA): TGTGCCAGCAACTTGGGGGGACTACTAAACACCGGGGAGCTGTTTTTT.

About this clone: The germline gene is not matched at one end of the junction; a read error may be the cause. The CDR3 protein is CASSTSGTMKTEAFF. The CDR3 DNA sequence: TGTGCCAGTAGTACCTCCGGGACAATGAAGACTGAAGCTTTCTTT. This sequence joins TRBV19 and TRBJ1-1; the D gene is possibly TRBD1 (6 bases). CDR3 length: 15 amino acids. Germline V gives CDR1 LNHDA, CDR2 SQIVND (reference sequence).

This clone was seen a single time. The CDR3 spells CASSLLETQYF. The CDR3 region has the DNA TGTGCCAGCAGCTTACTGGAGACCCAGTACTTC. The gene calls are TRBV5-6 and TRBJ2-5, with D unclear. CDR1 and CDR2 from the germline V gene are SGHDT and YYEEEE. V gave up 2 bases and J gave up 5 bases, with 4 bases separating them. This CDR3 has 11 residues.

This clone was counted between two and nine times. The CDR3 region has the DNA TGCGCCAGCAGCCAAGAGTCCGGACAGTTGAATGAGCAGTACTTC. Protein sequence: CASSQESGQLNEQYF. The gene calls are TRBV4-1 and TRBJ2-7, with a tentative D call TRBD1 (6 bases). This CDR3 region has 15 residues. Trimming left V 0 bases short and J 7 bases short, with 16 bases between. Germline CDR1 is MGHRA and CDR2 is YSYEKL.

This chain uses TRBV5-1 with TRBJ2-4; TRBD1 aligns across 10 bases. After removal of 4 bases from V and 7 bases from J, the junction contained 14 bases not matched to a gene. Germline-derived CDR1 and CDR2 are SGHRS and YFSETQ. The CDR3 consists of 17 residues. The CDR3 sequence is CASSLGQGIGYTNIQYF. Written as DNA, the CDR3 is TGCGCCAGCAGCCTGGGACAGGGGATCGGGTATACGAACATTCAGTACTTC.

This clone appeared a single time. The V gene is TRBV5-1, the J gene TRBJ2-3; 8 bases map to TRBD2. Germline V gene sequence: CDR1 SGHRS, CDR2 YFSETQ. Trimming cost V 7 bases and J 5 bases; bases outside gene matches: 15. CDR3 length: 16 amino acids. The CDR3 is CASRSGSAGGLDTQYF. CDR3 in DNA: TGCGCCAGCCGCAGTGGGAGCGCGGGGGGCCTAGATACGCAGTATTTT.

The chain employs TRBV19 and TRBJ2-3, with 8 bases identical to TRBD2. CDR3 length: 16 amino acids. Germline values: CDR1 LNHDA, CDR2 SQIVND (reference sequence). V lost 5 bases and J lost 8; bases outside the gene matches: 15. DNA of the CDR3: TGTGCCAGTAGTGCCAATGGAGCGGGGGCATTTGTTACGCAGTATTTT. As protein: CASSANGAGAFVTQYF.

The CDR3 bases are TGTGCCAGCAGCAGAGGGGGCTCCCCGTCGAACACTGAAGCTTTCTTT. Protein product: CASSRGGSPSNTEAFF. The chain recombines TRBV7-3 with TRBJ1-1; 7 bases are shared with TRBD1. The CDR3 consists of 16 residues. Trimming cost V 5 bases and J 1 base; bases outside gene matches: 10. Germline assignment: CDR1 SGHTA and CDR2 FQGTGA.

The chain employs TRBV20-1 and TRBJ1-2; no clear D gene. In germline, CDR1 is DFQATT, CDR2 SNEGSKA (reference sequence). V was trimmed by 3 bases and J by 2 bases, leaving 16 bases between them. The CDR3 sequence is 15 residues long. The CDR3 nucleotides read TGCAGTGCTAGTAGAGCAAACCAGGCGAACTATGGCTACACCTTC. Translating gives CSASRANQANYGYTF.

The V and J genes are TRBV5-1 and TRBJ2-5, with TRBD1 identical over 8 bases. The CDR3 is made up of 17 amino acids. Germline V gene data show CDR1 as SGHRS and CDR2 as YFSETQ. J lost 2 bases, V lost 0 bases, and 9 bases had no gene match. The chain's CDR3 is CASSLASGTGPQETQYF. In DNA form, the CDR3 reads TGCGCCAGCAGCTTGGCCTCGGGGACAGGACCGCAAGAGACCCAGTACTTC.

The genes are TRBV30 and TRBJ1-1, with D hard to call. The CDR3 extends over 13 amino acids. Trimming cost V 0 bases and J 5 bases, with 10 bases left between them. Germline V gene sequence: CDR1 GTSNPN, CDR2 SVGIG (reference sequence). As DNA, the CDR3 is TGTGCCTGGAGTGTAGGTCGAGGGACTGAAGCTTTCTTT. Translating it yields CAWSVGRGTEAFF. Full variable domain (remainder filled in from reference TRBV30 and TRBJ1-1): SQTIHQWPATLVQPVGSPLSLECTVEGTSNPNLYWYRQAAGRGLQLLFYSVGIGQISSEVPQNLSASRPQDRQFILSSKKLLLSDSGFYLCAWSVGRGTEAFFGQGTRLTVV.

This clone was counted once. This chain joins TRBV10-2 and TRBJ1-2; no definite D call. Trimming removed 7 bases at V and 7 bases at J, with 16 bases between. The CDR3 sequence is 13 residues long. Germline V gene data show CDR1 as WSHSY and CDR2 as SAAADI. In DNA, the CDR3 is TGCGCCAGCAAGAGGGTGGAAGGTGGTGGCTACACCTTC. This codes for CASKRVEGGGYTF.

This sequence joins TRBV9 and TRBJ2-5; no reliable D call. V gave up 0 bases and J gave up 1 base, with 10 bases separating them. The CDR3 is 15 amino acids. Looked up from germline, CDR1 is SGDLS and CDR2 is YYNGEE. The chain's CDR3 is CASSVGANFQETQYF. Here the CDR3 DNA reads TGTGCCAGCAGCGTAGGAGCCAATTTCCAAGAGACCCAGTACTTC.

Details on this clone: At one of its ends the junction is not consistent with the germline gene, which may arise from a read error. The chain is built from TRBV7-7 and TRBJ2-3; D perhaps matches TRBD1 (6 bases). This CDR3 contains 15 residues. CDR1 and CDR2 from the germline V gene are SSHAT and FNYEAQ (reference sequence). CDR3 DNA sequence: TGTGCTAGCAGCTTCCGGACAGATTCCACAGATACGCAGTATTTT. Translation gives CASSFRTDSTDTQYF. Filled out from reference TRBV7-7 and TRBJ2-3, the complete variable domain reads GAGVSQSPRYKVTKRGQDVTLRCDPISSHATLYWYQQALGQGPEFLTYFNYEAQPDKSGLPSDRFSAERPEGSISTLTIQRTEQRDSAMYRCASSFRTDSTDTQYFGPGTRLTVL.

This clone was observed a few times. This chain connects TRBV7-9 to TRBJ1-5; TRBD1 matches 7 bases. Germline lookup yields CDR1 SEHNR and CDR2 FQNEAQ (reference sequence). V trimming: 1 base; J trimming: 0 bases; junction bases outside the gene matches: 3. The CDR3 totals 16 residues. Written as DNA, the CDR3 is TGTGCCAGCAGCTTAGACAGGGGACATAGCAATCAGCCCCAGCATTTT. It yields the protein CASSLDRGHSNQPQHF.

Comments on this clone: The junction does not match germline at one end; this may be a read error. The chain has TRBV7-3 and TRBJ2-3; D perhaps matches TRBD1 (6 bases). This CDR3 is 15 amino acids long. Germline CDR1 and CDR2: SGHTA and FQGTGA. The CDR3 loop reads CASRLRDTLTDTQYF. In DNA, the CDR3 is TGTGCCAGCAGATTAAGGGACACCCTCACAGATACGCAGTATTTT.

The chain is built from TRBV2 and TRBJ2-7, with 7 bases identical to TRBD1. V was pared by 3 bases and J by 5 bases, with 4 bases of the junction left unmatched. Germline V gene sequence: CDR1 SNHLY, CDR2 FYNNEI. The CDR3 length is 13 residues. The CDR3 sequence: CASSDSRGNEQYF. DNA for the CDR3: TGTGCCAGCAGTGATTCCAGGGGGAACGAGCAGTACTTC.

The gene calls are TRBV28 and TRBJ1-1; a weak D match, TRBD1 (5 bases). V dropped 6 bases and J dropped 1 base, with 24 bases sitting between them. CDR3 length: 18 residues. Per germline, CDR1 MDHEN and CDR2 SYDVKM. In DNA form, the CDR3 reads TGTGCCAGCAGACTTATCCGGTCTTCGGGACTGCGGAACACTGAAGCTTTCTTT. Translation: CASRLIRSSGLRNTEAFF.

This rearrangement joins TRBV10-1 to TRBJ1-4, with a tentative D call TRBD1 (5 bases). The V gene's germline CDR1 is WNHNN and CDR2 SYGVQD (reference sequence). Between the trimmed V and J ends, which lost 2 bases and 0 bases, there was a span of 13 bases. The CDR3 spans 17 residues. CDR3 protein: CASSEIRGGTTNEKLFF. The CDR3 nucleotides read TGCGCCAGCAGTGAGATAAGGGGCGGAACAACTAATGAAAAACTGTTTTTT.

Points on this clone: Other nucleotide sequences in the sample specify the same CDR3. V usage is TRBV12-3 or TRBV12-4 and J usage is TRBJ1-2; D possibly corresponds to TRBD1 (6 bases). This CDR3 is built from 12 residues. V was cut by 5 bases and J by 4 bases, with 8 bases left in between. DNA of the CDR3: TGTGCCAGCAGTGAACAGGGCTATGGCTACACCTTC. Protein product: CASSEQGYGYTF.

V usage is TRBV6-5 and J usage is TRBJ2-7, with 8 bases that match TRBD1. The CDR3 is 13 residues long. Germline loops: CDR1 MNHEY, CDR2 SVGAGI. V was clipped by 6 bases and J by 4 bases; unmatched bases: 5. CDR3 amino acids: CASRQGAIYEQYF. CDR3 DNA sequence: TGTGCCAGCAGGCAGGGGGCAATATACGAGCAGTACTTC.

The chain uses TRBV5-1 and TRBJ1-2; D is perhaps TRBD1 (5 bases). The CDR3 contains 12 residues. V lost 0 bases and J lost 6, with 6 bases in between. Germline V gene lookup returns CDR1 SGHRS and CDR2 YFSETQ. CDR3 region: CASSLEGNGYTF. CDR3 nucleotides: TGCGCCAGCAGCTTGGAGGGGAATGGCTACACCTTC. The full variable domain, its missing parts supplied by reference TRBV5-1 and TRBJ1-2, is KAGVTQTPRYLIKTRGQQVTLSCSPISGHRSVSWYQQTPGQGLQFLFEYFSETQRNKGNFPGRFSGRQFSNSRSEMNVSTLELGDSALYLCASSLEGNGYTFGSGTRLTVV.

This chain uses TRBV11-2 with TRBJ1-2; TRBD1 is a possible D gene (6 bases). Trimming stripped 6 bases from V and 8 bases from J, with 16 bases between. The CDR3 is 13 residues long. The germline CDR1 and CDR2 sequences are SGHAT and FQNNGV. The CDR3 reads CASSLQQGKGYTF. The CDR3 DNA reads TGTGCCAGCAGTTTGCAACAGGGAAAAGGCTACACCTTC.

This sequence joins TRBV7-2 and TRBJ2-7; D call uncertain. The CDR3 contains 13 residues. Trimming cost V 4 bases and J 4 bases, with 11 bases left between them. Per germline, CDR1 SGHTA and CDR2 FQGNSA. CDR3 region: CASSSGSRYEQYF. CDR3 sequence (DNA): TGTGCCAGCAGCTCTGGGTCTAGGTACGAGCAGTACTTC.

The V gene is TRBV14, the J gene TRBJ2-2, with 9 bases that match TRBD2. CDR1 and CDR2 (germline): SGHDN, FVKESK. The CDR3 spans 15 residues. V trimming: 4 bases; J trimming: 4 bases; junction bases outside the gene matches: 4. The CDR3 DNA follows: TGTGCCAGCAGCCTAGCGGGAGTGAGCACCGGGGAGCTGTTTTTT. Translation gives CASSLAGVSTGELFF. The whole variable domain, remainder taken from reference TRBV14 and TRBJ2-2, is EAGVTQFPSHSVIEKGQTVTLRCDPISGHDNLYWYRRVMGKEIKFLLHFVKESKQDESGMPNNRFLAERTGGTYSTLKVQPAELEDSGVYFCASSLAGVSTGELFFGEGSRLTVL.

The gene calls are TRBV18 and TRBJ1-2, with unresolved D. The ends were cut back, 2 bases at V and 0 bases at J, with 19 bases in the middle. Germline CDR1 reads KGHSH; CDR2 reads LQKENI. This CDR3 is built from 18 residues. The DNA of the CDR3 is TGTGCCAGCTCACCAGATCTCGCATCGTTGTTAGCTAACTATGGCTACACCTTC. It specifies CASSPDLASLLANYGYTF.

The CDR3 here is CASSLSGTSTNTEAFF. For the CDR3, the DNA is TGTGCCAGCAGTTTATCGGGGACATCAACGAACACTGAAGCTTTCTTT. The genes are TRBV27 and TRBJ1-1; D perhaps matches TRBD1 (6 bases). The CDR3 has 16 amino acids. Per germline, CDR1 MNHEY and CDR2 SMNVEV (reference sequence). V lost 0 bases and J lost 1, with 12 bases in between.

The V call is TRBV7-2, the J call TRBJ2-2, with TRBD2 matching 9 bases. In germline, CDR1 is SGHTA, CDR2 FQGNSA. This CDR3 comprises 16 residues. V lost 1 base, J lost 3 bases, and 3 bases stayed unmatched. The CDR3 coding sequence is TGTGCCAGCAGCTTAGTTAGCGGGAGTTACACCGGGGAGCTGTTTTTT. Amino acid sequence: CASSLVSGSYTGELFF.

In its sample, this clone was seen a few times. The J gene is TRBJ2-2, the V gene TRBV7-9; maybe TRBD1 (6 bases). Trimming pared 5 bases from V and 6 bases from J, leaving 16 bases between. Germline V gives CDR1 SEHNR, CDR2 FQNEAQ (reference sequence). The length of the CDR3 is 15 residues. CDR3 sequence (DNA): TGTGCCAGCAGCCCCTCCAGGGGCTACGCCGGGGAGCTGTTTTTT. It encodes CASSPSRGYAGELFF. The full variable domain, rest sourced from reference TRBV7-9 and TRBJ2-2, is DTGVSQNPRHKITKRGQNVTFRCDPISEHNRLYWYRQTLGQGPEFLTYFQNEAQLEKSRLLSDRFSAERPKGSFSTLEIQRTEQGDSAMYLCASSPSRGYAGELFFGEGSRLTVL.

J is TRBJ2-7 and V is TRBV5-1; D is undetermined. The CDR3 length is 12 residues. V lost 3 bases to trimming and J lost 4 bases, with 8 bases between them. The germline CDR1 and CDR2 sequences are SGHRS and YFSETQ. The CDR3 protein is CASSSNEYEQYF. The CDR3 DNA reads as TGCGCCAGCAGCTCCAATGAGTACGAGCAGTACTTC. Full variable domain (remainder filled in from reference TRBV5-1 and TRBJ2-7): KAGVTQTPRYLIKTRGQQVTLSCSPISGHRSVSWYQQTPGQGLQFLFEYFSETQRNKGNFPGRFSGRQFSNSRSEMNVSTLELGDSALYLCASSSNEYEQYFGPGTRLTVT.

V and J are TRBV6-5 and TRBJ2-7, with D uncertain. CDR3 length: 13 residues. Trimming took off 0 bases at V and 5 bases at J, with 8 bases between the two ends. CDR1 is MNHEY and CDR2 is SVGAGI in the germline V gene. The CDR3 sequence is CASSYSRVNEQYF. The CDR3 DNA sequence: TGTGCCAGCAGTTACTCTCGAGTGAACGAGCAGTACTTC.

This clone was found a few times. The J gene is TRBJ1-3, the V gene TRBV28; possibly TRBD1 for D (6 bases). The CDR3 is 18 amino acids. V was trimmed by 1 base and J by 1 base, leaving 17 bases between them. Germline CDR1 is MDHEN and CDR2 is SYDVKM. CDR3: CASSLFVYGQGSGNTIYF. The CDR3 DNA is TGTGCCAGCAGTTTATTTGTCTATGGCCAGGGGTCTGGAAACACCATATATTTT.